This TCR beta chain was documented in a study of preoperative IRX-2 immunotherapy in early breast cancer. CDR1 and CDR2 from the germline V gene are LGHNT and FRNRAP. The CDR3 runs to 16 residues. Treatment reported: preoperative locoregional IRX-2 cytokine immunotherapy. Samples came from a phase Ib trial of preoperative locoregional IRX-2 cytokine immunotherapy. TCRdb's copy holds only in-frame clones and misses some; the assay was immunoSEQ multiplex PCR. The data show 25,000 to 30,000 clones, 65% to 85% seen once. J is TRBJ2-2 and V is TRBV12-5; 8 bases are shared with TRBD1. Collection of the sample occurred from a patient treated with IRX-2 immunotherapy. This TCR was recovered from a human donor with breast cancer. The CDR3 region is CASGQGPLKVTGELFF. Written as DNA, the CDR3 is TGTGCCAGCGGACAGGGCCCATTAAAGGTCACCGGGGAGCTGTTTTTT.